This TCR beta chain was obtained from a study of shared clonotypes between healthy human individuals. Donors were healthy HIV-negative adults without recently reported acute infections or vaccinations. Spread over ten immunoSEQ deep assay plates, unsorted PBMC DNA underwent sequencing. Only in-frame clones appear in the TCRdb table, and some are missing; sequencing was by immunoSEQ multiplex PCR. In the table there are about 520,000 clones, 60% to 80% of which are singletons. V gave up 5 bases and J gave up 4 bases; unmatched junction bases: 6. CDR3 length: 14 residues. Germline CDR1 and CDR2: MRHNA and SNTAGT. Note on this clone: Its antigen is as yet unknown.

Study-level points and caveats: Expectations were that clonotype sharing among donors would be affected by sequencing depth. Apart from blood, nothing was sampled; tissue repertoires likely differ.

This chain links TRBV6-4 with TRBJ1-2; 8 nucleotides match TRBD1. This TCR derives from a woman in her thirties or forties in good health. Some clones in this sample may be carry-over from other donors' samples. The specimen sequenced was PBMCs. The CDR3 loop reads CASSLGQGGYGYTF. The DNA of the CDR3 is TGTGCCAGCAGTCTTGGACAGGGAGGCTATGGCTACACCTTC.